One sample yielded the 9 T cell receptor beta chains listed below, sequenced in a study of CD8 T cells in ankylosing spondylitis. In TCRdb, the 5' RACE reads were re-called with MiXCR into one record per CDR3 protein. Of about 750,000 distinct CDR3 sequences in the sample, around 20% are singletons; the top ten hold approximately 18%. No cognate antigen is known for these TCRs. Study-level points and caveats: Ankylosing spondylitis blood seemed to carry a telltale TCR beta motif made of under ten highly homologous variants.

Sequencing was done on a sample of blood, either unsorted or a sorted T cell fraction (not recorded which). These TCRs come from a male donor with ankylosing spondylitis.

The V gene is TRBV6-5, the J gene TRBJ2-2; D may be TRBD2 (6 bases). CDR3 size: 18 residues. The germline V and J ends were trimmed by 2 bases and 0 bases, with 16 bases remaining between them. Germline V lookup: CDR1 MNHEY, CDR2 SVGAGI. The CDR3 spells CASSYVEGPTTNTGELFF. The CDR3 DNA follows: TGTGCCAGCAGTTACGTGGAGGGACCAACGACGAACACCGGGGAGCTGTTTTTT.

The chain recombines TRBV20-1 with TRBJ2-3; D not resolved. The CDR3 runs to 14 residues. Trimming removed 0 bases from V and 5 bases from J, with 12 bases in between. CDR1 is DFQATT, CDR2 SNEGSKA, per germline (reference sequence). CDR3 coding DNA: TGCAGTGCTAGAGAGGCTAGGGTTTTAGATACGCAGTATTTT. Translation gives CSAREARVLDTQYF.

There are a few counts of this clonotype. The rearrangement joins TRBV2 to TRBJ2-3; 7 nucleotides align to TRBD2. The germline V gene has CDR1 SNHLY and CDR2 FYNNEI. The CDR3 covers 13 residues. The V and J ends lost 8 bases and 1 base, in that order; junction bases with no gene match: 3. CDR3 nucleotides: TGTGCCAGCGCTAGCGGCCGCACAGATACGCAGTATTTT. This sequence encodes CASASGRTDTQYF.

The CDR3 protein is CASTSSDGYTF. In nucleotides, the CDR3 is TGTGCCAGCACCTCGTCGGATGGCTACACCTTC. This chain joins TRBV7-9 and TRBJ1-2; no firm D call. Germline CDR1 reads SEHNR; CDR2 reads FQNEAQ (reference sequence). This CDR3 spans 11 amino acids. Trimming left V 7 bases short and J 6 bases short, with 9 bases between.

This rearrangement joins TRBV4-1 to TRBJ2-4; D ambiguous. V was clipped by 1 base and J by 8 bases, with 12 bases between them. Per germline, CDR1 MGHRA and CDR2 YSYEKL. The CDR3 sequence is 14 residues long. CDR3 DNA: TGCGCCAGCAGCCAAGCGAGTGGTGTAGACATTCAGTACTTC. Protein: CASSQASGVDIQYF.

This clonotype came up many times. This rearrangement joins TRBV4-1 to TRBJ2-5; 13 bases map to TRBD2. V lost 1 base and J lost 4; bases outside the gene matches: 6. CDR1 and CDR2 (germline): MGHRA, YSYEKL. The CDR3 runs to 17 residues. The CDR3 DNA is TGCGCCAGCAGCCAAGCTACACTAGCGGGGGGGCGAGAGACCCAGTACTTC. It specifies CASSQATLAGGRETQYF.

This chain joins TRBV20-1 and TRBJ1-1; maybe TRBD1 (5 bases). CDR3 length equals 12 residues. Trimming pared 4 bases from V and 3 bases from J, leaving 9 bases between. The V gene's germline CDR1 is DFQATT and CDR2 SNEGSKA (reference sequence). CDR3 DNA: TGCAGTGCTACCGGGGGGGACACTGAAGCTTTCTTT. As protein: CSATGGDTEAFF.

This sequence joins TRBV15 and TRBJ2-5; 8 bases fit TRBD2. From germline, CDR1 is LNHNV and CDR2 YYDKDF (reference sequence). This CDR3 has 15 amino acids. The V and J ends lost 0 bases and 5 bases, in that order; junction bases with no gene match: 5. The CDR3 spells CATSRDRGGGETQYF. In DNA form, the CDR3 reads TGTGCCACCAGCAGAGACCGGGGCGGGGGGGAGACCCAGTACTTC.

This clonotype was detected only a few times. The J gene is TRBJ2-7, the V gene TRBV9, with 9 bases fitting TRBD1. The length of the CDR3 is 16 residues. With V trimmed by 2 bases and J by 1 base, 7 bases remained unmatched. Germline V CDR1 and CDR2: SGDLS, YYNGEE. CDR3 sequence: CASSVGGQGSSYEQYF. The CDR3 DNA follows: TGTGCCAGCAGCGTGGGGGGACAGGGCTCTTCCTACGAGCAGTACTTC.